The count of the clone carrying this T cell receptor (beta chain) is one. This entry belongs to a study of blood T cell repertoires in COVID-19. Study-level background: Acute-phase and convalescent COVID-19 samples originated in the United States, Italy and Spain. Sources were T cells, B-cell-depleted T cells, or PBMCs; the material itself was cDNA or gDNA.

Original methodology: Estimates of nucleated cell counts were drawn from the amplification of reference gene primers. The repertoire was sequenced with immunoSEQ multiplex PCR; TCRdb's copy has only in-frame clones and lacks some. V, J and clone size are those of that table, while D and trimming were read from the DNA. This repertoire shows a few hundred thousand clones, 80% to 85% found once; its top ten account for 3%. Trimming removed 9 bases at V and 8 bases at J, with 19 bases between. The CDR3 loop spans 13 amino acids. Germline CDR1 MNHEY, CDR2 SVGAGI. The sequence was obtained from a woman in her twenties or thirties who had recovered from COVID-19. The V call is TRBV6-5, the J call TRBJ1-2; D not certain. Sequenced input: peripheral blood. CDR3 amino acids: CARWEDETGGYTF. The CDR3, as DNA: TGTGCCAGGTGGGAGGACGAGACTGGCGGCTACACCTTC.